This is a list of T cell receptor beta chains from one sample in a study of control samples from healthy donors and cancer patients. The table came from immunoSEQ multiplex PCR; TCRdb's copy has only in-frame clones and leaves some out. The table lists about 120,000 clones, roughly nine tenths of them singletons. Material for sequencing was blood. These receptor sequences come from a woman aged 18-29 years in good health. Both conserved end residues are part of each CDR3. D genes are given only for firm matches. Only some rows state a clone size, as once, few, many or a class for expanded clones.

TRBJ2-1 | - | - | TRBV6-2/TRBV6-3 | CASSPLIPVPLYNEQFF | TGTGCCAGCAGCCCCCTGATCCCAGTCCCGCTCTACAATGAGCAGTTCTTC
TRBJ2-1 | TRBD2 | - | TRBV11-2 | CASSPGWVAGRSYNEQFF | TGTGCCAGCAGCCCAGGATGGGTAGCGGGTCGCTCCTACAATGAGCAGTTCTTC
TRBJ2-3 | - | - | TRBV12-3/TRBV12-4 | CASSYLAKRYF | TGTGCCAGCAGTTACTTAGCCAAAAGGTATTTT
TRBJ1-1 | - | - | TRBV6-5 | CASSRGIEAFF | TGTGCCAGCAGCCGGGGCATTGAAGCTTTCTTT
TRBJ2-3 | - | - | TRBV30 | CAWSIHGAGSTDTQYF | TGTGCCTGGAGTATTCACGGGGCGGGGAGCACAGATACGCAGTATTTT
TRBJ2-1 | - | - | TRBV3-1/TRBV3-2 | CASSQGRQAYNEQFF | TGTGCCAGCAGCCAAGGACGGCAGGCGTACAATGAGCAGTTCTTC
TRBJ2-5 | - | - | TRBV11-3 | CASSRGGAGQETQYF | TGTGCCAGCAGCAGAGGGGGGGCTGGGCAAGAGACCCAGTACTTC
TRBJ1-1 | - | - | TRBV29-1 | CSVGGYTEAFF | TGCAGCGTTGGGGGGTACACTGAAGCTTTCTTT
TRBJ2-3 | - | - | TRBV7-9 | CASSYFTDTQYF | TGTGCCAGCAGCTACTTCACAGATACGCAGTATTTT
TRBJ2-5 | TRBD2 | - | TRBV4-3 | CASSQDVQRGGRETQYF | TGCGCCAGCAGCCAAGATGTCCAGCGGGGGGGCCGGGAGACCCAGTACTTC
TRBJ1-5 | TRBD1 | - | TRBV28 | CASSLLAGGGQPQHF | TGTGCCAGCAGTTTGCTGGCAGGGGGCGGGCAGCCCCAGCATTTT
TRBJ2-2 | - | - | TRBV7-2 | CASSLTGTVNTGELFF | TGTGCCAGCAGCCTAACCGGTACAGTGAACACCGGGGAGCTGTTTTTT
TRBJ1-2 | - | - | TRBV10-3 | CAISGGQGRGYGYTF | TGTGCCATCAGTGGGGGCCAGGGTAGGGGCTATGGCTACACCTTC
TRBJ1-1 | TRBD1 | - | TRBV4-3 | CASSQGQGAGARAFF | TGCGCCAGCAGCCAGGGACAGGGGGCCGGGGCTCGAGCTTTCTTT
TRBJ1-5 | TRBD1 | - | TRBV5-6 | CASSIVGQRDQPQHF | TGTGCCAGCAGCATAGTGGGACAGAGAGATCAGCCCCAGCATTTT
TRBJ1-2 | TRBD1 | - | TRBV27 | CASSDGQGQIGYGYTF | TGTGCCAGCAGTGATGGACAGGGGCAGATAGGTTATGGCTACACCTTC
TRBJ2-2 | - | few | TRBV24-1 | CATSDQEGPQAGELFF | TGTGCCACCAGTGATCAGGAGGGACCGCAGGCCGGGGAGCTGTTTTTT